These 7 T cell receptor beta chains came from one sample sequenced in a study of beta chain features in type 1 diabetes. Expressed TCRB transcripts were sequenced after all isolated RNA was converted to cDNA. Profiling relied on immunoSEQ multiplex PCR, and the TCRdb table lists in-frame clones only, not all of them. The sample lists around 430,000 clones, about 29% occurring once. Sample: naive CD4+ T cells from blood. These receptors were obtained from a man between 18 and 35 years old in good health.

This clone has a handful of counts. The chain combines TRBV5-1 with TRBJ2-3; possible D gene TRBD2, 5 bases. V was clipped by 4 bases and J by 2 bases, with 8 bases between them. The CDR3 covers 13 residues. Germline loops: CDR1 SGHRS, CDR2 YFSETQ. CDR3 nucleotide sequence: TGCGCCAGCAGCCGGGGAACCACAGATACGCAGTATTTT. It codes for CASSRGTTDTQYF.

The genes are TRBV9 and TRBJ2-2, with D perhaps TRBD2 (5 bases). Germline values: CDR1 SGDLS, CDR2 YYNGEE. V lost 2 bases and J 4 bases, leaving 12 bases between the germline ends. This CDR3 contains 15 residues. CDR3 region: CASSVRGIGTGELFF. The CDR3 DNA is TGTGCCAGCAGCGTTCGGGGAATCGGCACCGGGGAGCTGTTTTTT.

This clone has just a few counts. The rearrangement uses TRBV25-1 and TRBJ2-4; 15 nucleotides match TRBD2. There are 16 residues in the CDR3. The V and J ends lost 5 bases and 6 bases, in that order; junction bases with no gene match: 5. Germline CDR1 and CDR2: MGHDK and SYGVNS. DNA for the CDR3: TGTGCCAGCAGTCCGGGACTAGCGGGAGGAGGAAACATTCAGTACTTC. Protein: CASSPGLAGGGNIQYF.

The chain recombines TRBV7-9 with TRBJ2-5; D not resolved. The CDR3 covers 14 residues. Germline V gene data show CDR1 as SEHNR and CDR2 as FQNEAQ (reference sequence). Trimming took 0 bases from V and 1 from J, leaving 6 bases between them. The CDR3 nucleotides read TGTGCCAGCAGCTTAGCTCAGCTCCAAGAGACCCAGTACTTC. This gives the protein CASSLAQLQETQYF.

The gene calls are TRBV9 and TRBJ2-3; 8 bases align to TRBD2. CDR1 SGDLS and CDR2 YYNGEE come from the germline V gene. Trimming removed 7 bases from V and 0 bases from J; junction bases left unmatched: 7. This CDR3 has 15 amino acids. Here the CDR3 reads CASASTSVSTDTQYF. The CDR3 nucleotides are TGTGCCAGCGCCTCGACTAGCGTGAGCACAGATACGCAGTATTTT.

V gene TRBV14 combines with J gene TRBJ2-3; D is unclear. Trimming pared 4 bases from V and 12 bases from J, leaving 14 bases between. The CDR3 sequence is 12 residues long. Germline CDR1 reads SGHDN; CDR2 reads FVKESK. The CDR3 sequence: CASSPAHLAQYF. CDR3 DNA sequence: TGTGCCAGCAGCCCCGCCCACCTCGCCCAGTATTTT.

The chain is built from TRBV11-2 and TRBJ2-6; D remains unclear. Trimming pared 5 bases from V and 0 bases from J, leaving 14 bases between. This CDR3 has 17 residues. Germline V gene sequence: CDR1 SGHAT, CDR2 FQNNGV. In nucleotides, the CDR3 is TGTGCCAGCAGCCTCGCCCACCCTGGCTCTGGGGCCAACGTCCTGACTTTC. Its translation is CASSLAHPGSGANVLTF.